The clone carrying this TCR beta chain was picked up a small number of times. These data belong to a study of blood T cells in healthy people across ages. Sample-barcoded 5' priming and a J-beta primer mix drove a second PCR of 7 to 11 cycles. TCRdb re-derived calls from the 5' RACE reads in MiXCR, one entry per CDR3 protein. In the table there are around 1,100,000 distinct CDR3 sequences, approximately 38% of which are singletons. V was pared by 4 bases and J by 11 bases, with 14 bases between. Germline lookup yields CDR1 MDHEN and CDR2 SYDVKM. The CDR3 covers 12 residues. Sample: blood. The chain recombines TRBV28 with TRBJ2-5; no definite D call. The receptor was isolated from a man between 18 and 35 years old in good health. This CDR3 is CASSSLDNEQYF. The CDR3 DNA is TGTGCCAGCAGTTCCCTAGACAATGAGCAGTACTTC. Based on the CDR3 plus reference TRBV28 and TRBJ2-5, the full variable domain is DVKVTQSSRYLVKRTGEKVFLECVQDMDHENMFWYRQDPGLGLRLIYFSYDVKMKEKGDIPEGYSVSREKKERFSLILESASTNQTSMYLCASSSLDNEQYFGPGTRLLVL.